This T cell receptor (beta chain) was obtained from a study of cytomegalovirus exposure and HLA in healthy donors. Study outcomes and limitations: Some V segments could not be told apart, so they were left out, TRBV6-2 and TRBV6-3 among them. While the bulk of TCR sequences proved rare, some public TCRs turned up in many donors.

About this clone: No antigen is known for it.

Both 60 Vbeta primers and 13 Jbeta primers went into the PCR. TCRdb's table, derived via immunoSEQ multiplex PCR, lists solely in-frame clones and lacks some. The table has roughly 130,000 clones, 65% to 90% seen once. Trimming removed 7 bases at V and 0 bases at J, with 25 bases between. Germline CDR1 is LGHNT and CDR2 is FRNRAP. The CDR3 totals 19 residues. Sequencing used PBMCs. This chain joins TRBV12-5 and TRBJ2-1, with D possibly TRBD2 on 6 matching bases. This clonotype was obtained from a girl aged 2-10 years in good health and CMV-seronegative. CDR3 sequence reads: CASAVMTSSIPSSYNEQFF. Here the CDR3 DNA reads TGTGCTAGTGCCGTCATGACTAGTTCAATCCCAAGCTCCTACAATGAGCAGTTCTTC. Supplemented by reference TRBV12-5 and TRBJ2-1, the full variable domain reads DARVTQTPRHKVTEMGQEVTMRCQPILGHNTVFWYRQTMMQGLELLAYFRNRAPLDDSGMPKDRFSAEMPDATLATLKIQPSEPRDSAVYFCASAVMTSSIPSSYNEQFFGPGTRLTVL.